The subject of this entry is one TCR beta chain. The specificity of this receptor is unknown. Base qualities were left out, and no much larger clone turns up one base away. This entry is derived from a study of tumour-infiltrating T cells in Burkitt lymphoma (dated by TCRdb to 2018 to 2021). Study-level background: TCR repertoire data were correlated with clinical outcome; productive clonality predicted overall and progression-free survival, independent of established prognosticators including age at diagnosis.

Inclusive of the bounding cysteine and phenylalanine, the CDR3 is 16 residues long. CDR3 DNA only is kept here, 48 bases in frame from base 1. Between the V and J ends, shortened by 0 bases and 8 bases respectively, the junction contains 19 bases. CDR1 and CDR2 were assigned from the germline V gene (reference sequence) as PRHDT and FYEKMQ. Library generation was performed with the immunoSEQ multiplex PCR assay. The source is immuneACCESS, and TCRdb retained only in-frame sequences with V and J called. Part of the clones is not carried over; for the studies checked, unresolved V genes explain less than half of this, and the remainder is unexplained. The sample contains 5,000 to 6,000 clones, more than 7.5% of them found a single time. The top ten clonotypes cover around 2% of the sample.

Sequenced: tumor tissue. The TCR was taken from a human donor with diffuse large B-cell lymphoma. The V and J genes are TRBV13 and TRBJ1-2; the D gene is perhaps TRBD1, on 5 matching bases. In nucleotide form, the sequence is TGTGCCAGCAGCTTAGGGCAGGGCGTGGGTTTAAGAGGCTACACCTTC. This sequence encodes CASSLGQGVGLRGYTF.